These 14 T cell receptor beta chains came from one sample sequenced in a study of cytomegalovirus exposure and HLA in healthy donors. The PCR was carried out with 60 Vbeta primers and 13 Jbeta primers. The assay was immunoSEQ multiplex PCR, and TCRdb's table has in-frame clones only and misses some. The table lists about 89,000 clones, around 84% of them singletons. The specimen sequenced was PBMCs. All receptors derive from a man aged 40-49 years in good health and CMV-seropositive.

The genes are TRBV7-9 and TRBJ2-7; maybe TRBD2 (5 bases). Germline V gene sequence: CDR1 SEHNR, CDR2 FQNEAQ (reference sequence). Between the trimmed V and J ends, which lost 10 bases and 5 bases, there was a span of 12 bases. CDR3 size: 11 residues. The CDR3 is CATKDGDEQYF. In DNA form, the CDR3 reads TGTGCCACCAAGGACGGGGACGAGCAGTACTTC.

V gene TRBV2 combines with J gene TRBJ2-1; weak D call: TRBD1 (6 bases). Germline V gives CDR1 SNHLY, CDR2 FYNNEI. V lost 11 bases and J 8 bases, leaving 16 bases between the germline ends. CDR3 size: 12 residues. The CDR3: CAYTTGGDEQFF. CDR3 bases: TGTGCCTATACGACAGGCGGCGATGAGCAGTTCTTC. The entire variable domain, with the rest obtained from reference TRBV2 and TRBJ2-1, is as follows: EPEVTQTPSHQVTQMGQEVILRCVPISNHLYFYWYRQILGQKVEFLVSFYNNEISEKSEIFDDQFSVERPDGSNFTLKIRSTKLEDSAMYFCAYTTGGDEQFFGPGTRLTVL.

The chain couples TRBV4-2 to TRBJ2-1, with 11 bases lining up with TRBD2. The V gene end was trimmed by 2 bases and the J gene end by 2 bases; junction bases not matched to a gene: 2. The CDR3 spans 16 residues. The germline gives CDR1 LGHNA, CDR2 YNFKEQ. The CDR3 DNA reads TGTGCCAGCAGCCAAAAGACTAGCGGGGCCTACAATGAGCAGTTCTTC. It is translated as CASSQKTSGAYNEQFF.

This rearrangement joins TRBV27 to TRBJ2-7; 7 nucleotides align to TRBD2. CDR3 size: 15 residues. V dropped 2 bases and J dropped 0; count of bases not matched to a gene: 4. From germline, CDR1 is MNHEY and CDR2 SMNVEV (reference sequence). This CDR3 reads CASSLRRGFSYEQYF. Here the CDR3 DNA reads TGTGCCAGCAGTTTAAGGCGGGGGTTCTCCTACGAGCAGTACTTC.

The chain employs TRBV9 and TRBJ1-2; 7 bases are a match to TRBD1. V trimming: 3 bases; J trimming: 6 bases; junction bases outside the gene matches: 14. The length of the CDR3 is 16 residues. Germline V gene data show CDR1 as SGDLS and CDR2 as YYNGEE. The DNA of the CDR3 is TGTGCCAGCAGCGAAAGTGCCGTGACAGGGCAGAATGGCTACACCTTC. Protein: CASSESAVTGQNGYTF.

This rearrangement joins TRBV5-8 to TRBJ2-7; TRBD2 is a possible D gene (6 bases). Germline V gene lookup returns CDR1 SGHTS and CDR2 YDEGEE. V shed 1 base and J shed 6 bases, with 11 bases lying between them. This CDR3 has 13 residues. The CDR3 DNA is TGTGCCAGCAGCTTGCTTGGGGGAGGCGAGCAGTACTTC. Its translation is CASSLLGGGEQYF.

The DNA for the CDR3 is TGCGCCAGCGCTTTGGAGATGAACACTGAAGCTTTCTTT. Its protein product is CASALEMNTEAFF. The J gene is TRBJ1-1, the V gene TRBV5-1; the D is unclear. The CDR3 extends over 13 amino acids. The V end was cut by 7 bases, the J end by 0 bases, with 10 bases between. The V gene's germline CDR1 is SGHRS and CDR2 YFSETQ.

The chain links TRBV27 to TRBJ2-1; D might be TRBD2 (5 bases). V was pared by 6 bases and J by 3 bases, with 9 bases between. Germline CDR1 MNHEY, CDR2 SMNVEV (reference sequence). The CDR3 covers 13 residues. The CDR3 region is CASSQEGYNEQFF. Here the CDR3 DNA reads TGTGCCAGCAGCCAAGAGGGCTACAATGAGCAGTTCTTC.

The CDR3 DNA is TGTGCCAGCAGCTCCACGGTCCAAGAGACCCAGTACTTC. Translating gives CASSSTVQETQYF. The chain uses TRBV7-9 and TRBJ2-5; no definite D call. V was pared by 4 bases and J by 1 base, with 7 bases between. Germline values: CDR1 SEHNR, CDR2 FQNEAQ (reference sequence). The CDR3 is 13 residues long.

This rearrangement joins TRBV11-3 to TRBJ2-3; perhaps TRBD1 as D (6 bases). Germline assignment: CDR1 SGHNT and CDR2 YENEEA. Trimming removed 8 bases at V and 2 bases at J, with 17 bases between. The CDR3 runs to 15 residues. In DNA, the CDR3 is TGTGCCAGCGTTCTCAGGGACATTCTCACAGATACGCAGTATTTT. Its protein is CASVLRDILTDTQYF.

The chain has TRBV7-3 and TRBJ2-1; TRBD2 aligns across 8 bases. This CDR3 comprises 15 residues. V was clipped by 0 bases and J by 8 bases; unmatched bases: 6. The germline CDR1 and CDR2 sequences are SGHTA and FQGTGA. In DNA, the CDR3 is TGTGCCAGCAGCTTAACCGGACTAGCTTCTTATGAGCAGTTCTTC. It is translated as CASSLTGLASYEQFF.

V and J are TRBV6-6 and TRBJ2-2; 7 positions agree with TRBD2. V lost 2 bases, J lost 6 bases, and 6 bases stayed unmatched. The V gene's germline CDR1 is MNHNY and CDR2 SVGAGI (reference sequence). The CDR3 runs 15 residues. The CDR3 loop reads CASSYRVAGAGELFF. The CDR3 nucleotides read TGTGCCAGCAGTTACCGGGTTGCGGGGGCCGGGGAGCTGTTTTTT.

This clone was recorded a few times. This chain uses TRBV6-4 with TRBJ2-3; 12 bases map to TRBD2. The trim removed 10 bases at V and 6 bases at J, leaving 14 bases unmatched. Per germline, CDR1 MRHNA and CDR2 SNTAGT. The CDR3 runs 16 residues. CDR3 sequence: CANPPPSGRATDTQYF. Written as DNA, the CDR3 is TGTGCCAATCCACCGCCTAGCGGGAGGGCCACGGATACGCAGTATTTT.

This clone was seen only a few times. The rearrangement uses TRBV14 and TRBJ2-3; TRBD2 might be the D (6 bases). V shed 4 bases and J shed 4 bases, with 18 bases lying between them. CDR3 size: 16 residues. The germline V gene encodes CDR1 SGHDN and CDR2 FVKESK. The CDR3: CASSLTGSGGADTQYF. In DNA, the CDR3 is TGTGCCAGCAGCCTCACGGGGAGCGGCGGGGCAGATACGCAGTATTTT.